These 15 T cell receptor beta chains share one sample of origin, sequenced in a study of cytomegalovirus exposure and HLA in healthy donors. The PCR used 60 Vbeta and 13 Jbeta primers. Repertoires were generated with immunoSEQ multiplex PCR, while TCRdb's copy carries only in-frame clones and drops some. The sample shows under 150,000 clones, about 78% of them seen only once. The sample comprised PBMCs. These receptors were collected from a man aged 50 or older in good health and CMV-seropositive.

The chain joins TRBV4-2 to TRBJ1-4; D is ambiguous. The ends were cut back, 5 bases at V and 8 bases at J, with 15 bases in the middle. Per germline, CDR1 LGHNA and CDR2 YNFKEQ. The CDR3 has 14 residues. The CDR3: CASSSGELGEKLFF. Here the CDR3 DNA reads TGTGCCAGCAGCTCCGGGGAGCTTGGCGAAAAACTGTTTTTT.

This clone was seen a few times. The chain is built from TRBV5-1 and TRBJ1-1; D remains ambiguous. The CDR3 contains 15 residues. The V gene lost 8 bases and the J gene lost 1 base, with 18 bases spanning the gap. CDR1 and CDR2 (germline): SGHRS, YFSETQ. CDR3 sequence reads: CASHSSPGRNTEAFF. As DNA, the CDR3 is TGCGCCAGTCATTCCTCTCCTGGCAGGAACACTGAAGCTTTCTTT.

CDR3 amino acids: CASSGGTTDTQYF. In nucleotides, the CDR3 is TGCGCCAGCAGCGGGGGGACCACAGATACGCAGTATTTT. This sequence joins TRBV5-1 and TRBJ2-3; tentative D call: TRBD2 (6 bases). The CDR3 has 13 amino acids. The V end lost 4 bases, the J end lost 2 bases, and 8 bases lay between the germline ends. From germline, CDR1 is SGHRS and CDR2 YFSETQ.

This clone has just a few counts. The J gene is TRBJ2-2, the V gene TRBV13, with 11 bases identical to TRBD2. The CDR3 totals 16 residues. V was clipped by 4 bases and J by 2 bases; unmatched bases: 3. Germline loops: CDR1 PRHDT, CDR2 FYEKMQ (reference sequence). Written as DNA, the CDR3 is TGTGCCAGCAGCTCGACTAGCGGGACCAACACCGGGGAGCTGTTTTTT. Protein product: CASSSTSGTNTGELFF.

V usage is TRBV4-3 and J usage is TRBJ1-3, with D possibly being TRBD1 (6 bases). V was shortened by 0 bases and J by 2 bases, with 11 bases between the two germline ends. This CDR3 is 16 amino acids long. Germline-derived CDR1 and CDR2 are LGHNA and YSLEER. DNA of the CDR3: TGCGCCAGCAGCCAAGAGAAGGCAGGGGCTGGAAACACCATATATTTT. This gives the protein CASSQEKAGAGNTIYF.

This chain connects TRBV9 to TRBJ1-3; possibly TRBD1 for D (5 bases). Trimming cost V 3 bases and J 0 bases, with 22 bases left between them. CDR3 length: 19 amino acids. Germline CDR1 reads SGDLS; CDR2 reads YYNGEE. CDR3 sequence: CASSDHQQQGMTSGNTIYF. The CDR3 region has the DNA TGTGCCAGCAGCGATCACCAGCAGCAGGGTATGACCTCTGGAAACACCATATATTTT.

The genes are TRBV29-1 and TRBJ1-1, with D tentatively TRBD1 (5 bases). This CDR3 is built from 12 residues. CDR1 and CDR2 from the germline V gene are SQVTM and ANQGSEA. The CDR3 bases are TGCAGTATCTCGGAGGGGAGGACTGAAGCTTTCTTT. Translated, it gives CSISEGRTEAFF.

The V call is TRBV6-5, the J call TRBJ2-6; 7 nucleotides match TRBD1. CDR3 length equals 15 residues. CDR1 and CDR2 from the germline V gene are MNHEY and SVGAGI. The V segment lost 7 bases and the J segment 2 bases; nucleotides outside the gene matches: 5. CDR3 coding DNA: TGTGCCAGCACCCAGACAGGGCCTGGGGCCAACGTCCTGACTTTC. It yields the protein CASTQTGPGANVLTF.

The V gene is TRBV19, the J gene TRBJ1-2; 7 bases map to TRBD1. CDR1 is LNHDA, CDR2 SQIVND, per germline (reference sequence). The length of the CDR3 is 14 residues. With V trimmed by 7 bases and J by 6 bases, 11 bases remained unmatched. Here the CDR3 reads CASTPRRQGDGYTF. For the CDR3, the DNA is TGTGCCAGTACCCCCCGGAGGCAGGGGGATGGCTACACCTTC. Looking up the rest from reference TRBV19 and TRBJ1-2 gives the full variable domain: DGGITQSPKYLFRKEGQNVTLSCEQNLNHDAMYWYRQDPGQGLRLIYYSQIVNDFQKGDIAEGYSVSREKKESFPLTVTSAQKNPTAFYLCASTPRRQGDGYTFGSGTRLTVV.

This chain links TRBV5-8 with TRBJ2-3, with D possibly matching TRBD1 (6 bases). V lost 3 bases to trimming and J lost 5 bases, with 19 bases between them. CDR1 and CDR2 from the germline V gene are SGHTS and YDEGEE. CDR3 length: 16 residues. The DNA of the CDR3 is TGTGCCAGCAGCTCGGGACACCATAAAAACCAAGATACGCAGTATTTT. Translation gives CASSSGHHKNQDTQYF.

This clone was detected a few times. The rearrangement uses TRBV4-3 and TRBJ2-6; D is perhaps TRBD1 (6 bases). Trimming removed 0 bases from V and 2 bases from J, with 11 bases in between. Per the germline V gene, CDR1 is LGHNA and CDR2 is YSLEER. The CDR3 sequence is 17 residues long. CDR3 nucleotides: TGCGCCAGCAGCCAAGAGCCCAGGGGAGCTGGGGCCAACGTCCTGACTTTC. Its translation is CASSQEPRGAGANVLTF.

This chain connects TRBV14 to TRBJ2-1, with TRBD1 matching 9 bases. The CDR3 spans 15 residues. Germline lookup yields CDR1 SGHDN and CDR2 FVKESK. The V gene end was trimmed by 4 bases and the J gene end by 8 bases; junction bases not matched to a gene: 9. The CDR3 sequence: CASSRRQGGSDEQFF. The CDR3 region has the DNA TGTGCCAGCAGCCGCAGACAGGGGGGTAGCGATGAGCAGTTCTTC.

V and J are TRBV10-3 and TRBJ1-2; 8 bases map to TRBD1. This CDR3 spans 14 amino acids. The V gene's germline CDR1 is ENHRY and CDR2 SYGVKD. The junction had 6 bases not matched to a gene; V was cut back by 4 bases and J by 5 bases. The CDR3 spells CAISGPDRGYGYTF. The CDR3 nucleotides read TGTGCCATCAGTGGGCCCGACAGGGGTTATGGCTACACCTTC.

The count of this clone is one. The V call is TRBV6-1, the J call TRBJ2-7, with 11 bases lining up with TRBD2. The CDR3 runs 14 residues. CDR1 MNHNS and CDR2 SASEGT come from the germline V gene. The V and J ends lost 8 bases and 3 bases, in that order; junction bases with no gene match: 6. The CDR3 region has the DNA TGTGCCAGCTCCCTGACTAGCGGGAACTACGAGCAGTACTTC. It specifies CASSLTSGNYEQYF.

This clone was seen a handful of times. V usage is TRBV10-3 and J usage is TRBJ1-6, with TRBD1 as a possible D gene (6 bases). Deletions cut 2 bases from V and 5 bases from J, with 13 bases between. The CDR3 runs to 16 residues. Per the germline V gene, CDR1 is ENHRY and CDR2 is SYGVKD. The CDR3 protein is CAISEPRGGNNSPLHF. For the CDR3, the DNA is TGTGCCATCAGTGAGCCGAGGGGGGGCAATAATTCACCCCTCCACTTT.